The sequence of this T cell receptor (beta chain) was determined in a study of regulatory T cells in long-lasting Graves disease. CDR3-region Arm-PCR and iRepertoire HTBI primers produced the TCR beta libraries. TCRdb independently ran MiXCR on the multiplex PCR reads; one entry per CDR3 protein. The sample lists around 450,000 distinct CDR3 sequences, approximately 21% seen once, with around 7% in the top ten. V was shortened by 1 base and J by 2 bases, with 7 bases between the two germline ends. The V gene's germline CDR1 is SGHKS and CDR2 YYEKEE (reference sequence). This CDR3 region has 13 residues. Time point described: persistent/refractory GD, antithyroid drugs over 5 years with positive TRAb. PBMC-derived RNA was used for the TCR library.

This chain joins TRBV5-5 and TRBJ2-7; no clear D. This TCR came from a female donor with Graves disease. Sequencing was performed on peripheral blood mononuclear cells (PBMCs), taken when the disease was refractory, from a patient treated with antithyroid drugs. For the CDR3, the DNA is TGTGCCAGCAGCTTGTACACAGCCTACGAGCAGTACTTC. This encodes CASSLYTAYEQYF.